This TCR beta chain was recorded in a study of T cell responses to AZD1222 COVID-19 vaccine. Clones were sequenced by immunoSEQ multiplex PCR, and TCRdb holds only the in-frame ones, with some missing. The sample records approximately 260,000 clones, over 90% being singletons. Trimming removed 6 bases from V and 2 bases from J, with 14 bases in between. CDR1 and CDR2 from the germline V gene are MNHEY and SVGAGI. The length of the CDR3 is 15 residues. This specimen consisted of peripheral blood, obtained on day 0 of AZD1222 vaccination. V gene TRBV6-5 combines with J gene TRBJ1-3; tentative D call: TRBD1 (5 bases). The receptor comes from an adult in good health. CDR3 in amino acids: CASSPGPGPGNTIYF. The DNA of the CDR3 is TGTGCCAGCAGCCCAGGGCCAGGCCCTGGAAACACCATATATTTT.